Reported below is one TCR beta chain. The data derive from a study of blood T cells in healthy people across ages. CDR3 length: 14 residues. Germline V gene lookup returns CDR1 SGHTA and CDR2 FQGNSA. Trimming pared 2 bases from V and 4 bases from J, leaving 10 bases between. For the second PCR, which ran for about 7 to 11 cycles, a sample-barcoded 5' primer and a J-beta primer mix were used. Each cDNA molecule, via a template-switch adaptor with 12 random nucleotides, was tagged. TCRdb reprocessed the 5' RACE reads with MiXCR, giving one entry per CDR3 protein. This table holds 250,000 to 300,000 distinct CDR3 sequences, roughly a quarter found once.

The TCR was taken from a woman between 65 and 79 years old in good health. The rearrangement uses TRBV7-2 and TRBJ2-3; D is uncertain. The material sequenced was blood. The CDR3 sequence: CASSLTNTADTQYF. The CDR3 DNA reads TGTGCCAGCAGCTTAACAAATACCGCAGATACGCAGTATTTT.